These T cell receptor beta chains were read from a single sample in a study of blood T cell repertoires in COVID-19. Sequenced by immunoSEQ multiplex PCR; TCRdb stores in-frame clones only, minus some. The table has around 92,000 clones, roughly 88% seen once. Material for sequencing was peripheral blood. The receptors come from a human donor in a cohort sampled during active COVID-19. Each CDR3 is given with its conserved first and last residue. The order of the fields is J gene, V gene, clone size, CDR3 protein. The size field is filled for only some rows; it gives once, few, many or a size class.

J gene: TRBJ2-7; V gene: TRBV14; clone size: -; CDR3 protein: CASSQGQGAYEQYF
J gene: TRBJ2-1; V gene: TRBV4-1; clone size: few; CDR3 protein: CASSRLAGYYNEQFF
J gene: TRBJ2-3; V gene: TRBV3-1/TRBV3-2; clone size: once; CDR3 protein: CASSQVREVSTDTQYF
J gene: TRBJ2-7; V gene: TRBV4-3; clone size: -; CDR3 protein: CASSPGTGNAYEQYF
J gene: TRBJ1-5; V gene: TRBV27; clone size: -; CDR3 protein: CASSSGRAGQPQHF
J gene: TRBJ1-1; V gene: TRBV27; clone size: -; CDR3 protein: CASSLSGAGRTEAFF
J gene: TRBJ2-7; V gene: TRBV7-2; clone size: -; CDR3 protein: CASSSRDRANYEQYF
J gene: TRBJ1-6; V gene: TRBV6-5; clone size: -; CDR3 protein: CASSYSRQGSSPLHF
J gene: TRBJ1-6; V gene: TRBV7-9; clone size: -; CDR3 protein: CASSPAGSSYNSPLHF
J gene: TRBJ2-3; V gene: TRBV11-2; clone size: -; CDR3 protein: CASRQTLAGGFIDTQYF
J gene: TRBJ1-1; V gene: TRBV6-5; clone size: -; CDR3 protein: CASSSRDRYVNTEAFF
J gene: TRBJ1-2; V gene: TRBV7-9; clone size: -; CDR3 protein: CAGDPGGKGYTF
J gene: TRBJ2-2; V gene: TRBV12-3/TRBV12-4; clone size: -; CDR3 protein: CASSLSPGELFF
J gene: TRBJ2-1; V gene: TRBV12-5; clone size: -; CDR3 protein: CASGWETGTSGVNEQFF
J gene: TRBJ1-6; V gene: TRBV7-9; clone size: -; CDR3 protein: CASSLDAFSTLHF
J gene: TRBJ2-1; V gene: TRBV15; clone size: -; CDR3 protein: CATSRDRSLAGSYNEQFF
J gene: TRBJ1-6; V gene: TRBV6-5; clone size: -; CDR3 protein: CASQGTYNSPLHF
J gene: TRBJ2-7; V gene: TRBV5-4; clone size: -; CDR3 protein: CASSPQRDSYEQYF
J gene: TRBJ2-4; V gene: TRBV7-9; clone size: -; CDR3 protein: CASSPPSGLAKNIQYF
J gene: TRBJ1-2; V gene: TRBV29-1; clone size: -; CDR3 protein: CSVAQGGGYTF
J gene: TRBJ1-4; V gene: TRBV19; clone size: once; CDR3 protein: CASKRRNEKLFF
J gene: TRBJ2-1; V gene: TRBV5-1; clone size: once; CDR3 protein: CASSSGLADSYNEQFF
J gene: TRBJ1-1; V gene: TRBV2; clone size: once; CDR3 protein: CASSVLTEAFF
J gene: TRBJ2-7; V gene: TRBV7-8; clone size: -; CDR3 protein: CASSLGGQSEQYF
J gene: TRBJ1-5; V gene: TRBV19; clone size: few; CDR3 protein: CASSEPGKSNQPQHF
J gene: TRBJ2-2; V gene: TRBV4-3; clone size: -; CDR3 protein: CASSQDPQGRTGELFF
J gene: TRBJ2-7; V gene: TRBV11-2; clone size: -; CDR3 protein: CASSPRLGGGEQYF
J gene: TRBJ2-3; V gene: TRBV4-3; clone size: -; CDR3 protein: CASSQEDITGGVADTQYF
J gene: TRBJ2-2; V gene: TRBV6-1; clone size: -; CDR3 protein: CASSEHIGTRELFF
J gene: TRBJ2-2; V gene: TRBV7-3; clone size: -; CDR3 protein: CASSTWDSGGELFF
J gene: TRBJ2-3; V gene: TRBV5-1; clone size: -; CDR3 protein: CASAPSGQSTDTQYF
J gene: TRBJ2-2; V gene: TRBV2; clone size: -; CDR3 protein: CASSPGPGTGELFF
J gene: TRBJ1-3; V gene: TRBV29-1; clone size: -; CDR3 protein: CSVEAGGNGNTIYF
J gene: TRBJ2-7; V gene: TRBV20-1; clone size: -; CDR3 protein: CSASATGVYEQYF
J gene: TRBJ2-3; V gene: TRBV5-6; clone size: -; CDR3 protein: CASSLGLAVSVSTDTQYF
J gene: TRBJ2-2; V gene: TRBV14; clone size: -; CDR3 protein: CASSRGTFNTGELFF
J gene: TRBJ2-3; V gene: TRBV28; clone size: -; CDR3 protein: CASSSPLSGGGRGTTDTQYF
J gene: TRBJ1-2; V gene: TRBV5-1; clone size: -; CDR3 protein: CASSLTRDNYGYTF
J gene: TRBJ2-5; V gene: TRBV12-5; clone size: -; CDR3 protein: CASGRGGGGQETQYF
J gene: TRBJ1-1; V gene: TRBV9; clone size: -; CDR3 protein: CASSGGGGTEAFF
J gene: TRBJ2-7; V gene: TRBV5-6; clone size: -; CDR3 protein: CASSPPSGRAYEQYF
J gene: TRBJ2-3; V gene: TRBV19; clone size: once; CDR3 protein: CASSMVVAGTDTQYF
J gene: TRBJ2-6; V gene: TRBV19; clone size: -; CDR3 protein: CASTPMGGWTGANVLTF
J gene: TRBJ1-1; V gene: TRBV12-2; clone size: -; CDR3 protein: CASRFHRGPTEAFF
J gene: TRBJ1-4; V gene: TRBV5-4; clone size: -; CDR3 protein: CASSLGGTTNEKLFF
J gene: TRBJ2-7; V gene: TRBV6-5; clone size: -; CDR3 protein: CASTSPFYEQYF
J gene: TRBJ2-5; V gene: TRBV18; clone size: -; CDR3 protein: CASSPGQKETQYF
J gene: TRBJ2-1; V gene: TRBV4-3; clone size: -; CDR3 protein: CASSQDVAGGYNEQFF
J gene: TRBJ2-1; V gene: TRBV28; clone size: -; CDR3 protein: CASSLGSGNEQFF
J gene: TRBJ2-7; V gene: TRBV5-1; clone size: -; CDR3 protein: CASTPGDRPPYEQYF
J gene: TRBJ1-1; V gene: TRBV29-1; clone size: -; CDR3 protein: CSASREAEAFF
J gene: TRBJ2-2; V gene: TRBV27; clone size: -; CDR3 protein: CASSFGGANTGELFF
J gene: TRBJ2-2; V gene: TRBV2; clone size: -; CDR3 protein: CASRLGATGELFF